This T cell receptor beta chain emerged from a study of CD8 T cells in Susac syndrome (dated by TCRdb to the late 2010s). For the wider study: Repertoire sequencing was used to test whether CD8+ T cell activation and differentiation in Susac syndrome was antigen driven. The clonality of the CD8+ T cell repertoire was compared across approximately 11 healthy donors, about 14 Susac syndrome patients and roughly 15 multiple sclerosis patients. Findings and caveats that apply to the study as a whole: The TCR sequencing and HLA analysis was acknowledged to have included a relatively small number of individuals.

RNA was extracted with the RNeasy kit and roughly 0.5 to 1 ug was reverse transcribed using random hexamers. TCR beta CDR3 regions were amplified with the immunoSEQ multiplex PCR assay covering 54 Vbeta and 13 Jbeta segments. PCR amplification bias was corrected using a synthetic template baseline for primer optimization and computational correction. On the authors' methods: Reads were annotated to V, D and J genes according to IMGT and were analyzed with immunoSEQ Analyzer, with only productive sequences retained. To calculate clonality, Shannon entropy was normalized by log2 of the number of productive unique sequences and then subtracted from one. Public and private clones were assessed among the 100 most prevalent clones of each patient and control. A clone was defined as Susac-specific if it was absent from the healthy and MS cohorts, from 1052 published viral clones and from other ImmuneACCESS disease sequences. Starting from the raw public reads, TCRdb applied fastp trimming at Q25, assembled clones with MiXCR and retained in-frame beta chains. A single entry per CDR3 protein holds the most common genes and DNA from its merged rows. Here the V and J calls rest on TCRdb's processing, not on the authors' analysis. In all, the sample holds fewer than 350,000 distinct CDR3 sequences, and roughly 90% of those were seen once. The ten largest clones capture roughly 0.2% of the sample.

The CDR3 starts with the cysteine, ends with the phenylalanine, and has 13 residues. Only CDR3 DNA remains: 39 bases, in frame from the first base. According to the germline V gene (reference sequence), CDR1 reads LNHDA and CDR2 reads SQIVND. V loses 3 bases of germline sequence and J loses 2 bases, and the interval between the two ends is 8 bases. Peripheral blood CD8+ and CD4+ T cells from healthy donors, Susac syndrome patients and multiple sclerosis patients were profiled using high-throughput TCR beta sequencing. Treatment-naive patients with stable or active relapsing-remitting disease fulfilling revised McDonald criteria were used as multiple sclerosis controls. Bulk CD8+ and CD4+ T cells were purified magnetically by negative isolation, whereas CD8+ TEMRA cells were enriched by FACS. Blood was collected in EDTA tubes and processed within 24 hours, with PBMCs isolated through density gradient centrifugation. PBMCs intended for TCR sequencing were cryopreserved in liquid nitrogen and thawed later in a water bath at 37 degrees C. A purity of at least 90% was achieved for sorted or isolated CD4+, CD8+ and CD8+ TEMRA cells.

On this clonotype itself: Its antigen is still unknown. One base away there is no much larger clone; base qualities are not given.

The sequence joins TRBV19 to TRBJ2-7; the D gene cannot be resolved reliably. This receptor was identified in a human donor with multiple sclerosis. Sequencing was performed on CD8+ T cells from PBMCs. The CDR3 is CASSIRTTYEQYF. The sequence in DNA is TGTGCCAGTAGTATTCGTACTACCTACGAGCAGTACTTC.